What follows is one TCR beta chain and its context. What it recognizes is unknown. A much larger clonotype is one base distant, so this may be a read error. The data derive from a study of T cell repertoires in cytomegalovirus infection. Overall study results and limits: HLA-C-restricted TCR beta clonotypes specific for CMV led the ex vivo response.

The ends were cut back, 6 bases at V and 5 bases at J, with 5 bases in the middle. The CDR3 loop spans 11 amino acids. Germline loops: CDR1 MNHNS, CDR2 SASEGT. From the reads, TCRdb called clonotypes with MiXCR, one entry per CDR3 protein. Of around 530,000 distinct CDR3 sequences in the sample, less than 30% were seen once. The V call is TRBV6-1, the J call TRBJ2-1, with D uncertain. The sequence derives from a human donor in good health (CMV status not recorded). Some clones in this sample may be carry-over from other donors' samples. Sequencing used PBMCs. This chain's CDR3 is CASRLNNEQFF. The CDR3 DNA reads TGTGCCAGCAGATTAAACAATGAGCAGTTCTTC.